These T cell receptor beta chains were read from a single sample in a study of T cell repertoires in cytomegalovirus infection. Via MiXCR, TCRdb re-called the reads, giving one row per CDR3 protein. The table shows fewer than 550,000 distinct CDR3 sequences, with 26% occurring only once. Sequencing was carried out using PBMCs. The origin of the receptors is a human donor in good health (CMV status not recorded). Some clones in this sample may be carry-over from other donors' samples. CDR3s include the opening cysteine and the closing phenylalanine or tryptophan. Fields, in order: clone size, D gene, J gene, V gene, CDR3 DNA, CDR3 protein. A D gene is named only where the DNA matches it firmly. A clone size is listed for some rows: how often the clone was seen (once, few, many), or a class if it is expanded.

clone size: -
D gene: TRBD1
J gene: TRBJ1-2
V gene: TRBV29-1
CDR3 DNA: TGCAGCGTTACGACAGGGAACTATGGCTACACCTTC
CDR3 protein: CSVTTGNYGYTF

clone size: -
D gene: -
J gene: TRBJ1-1
V gene: TRBV11-2
CDR3 DNA: TGTGCCAGCAGCTTAGGAGGGACAAGGACTGAAGCTTTCTTT
CDR3 protein: CASSLGGTRTEAFF

clone size: few
D gene: -
J gene: TRBJ2-1
V gene: TRBV28
CDR3 DNA: TGTGCCAGCAGCAAGATAGGGGGTTTCTCAAGCTCCTACAATGAGCAGTTCTTC
CDR3 protein: CASSKIGGFSSSYNEQFF

clone size: -
D gene: -
J gene: TRBJ2-3
V gene: TRBV9
CDR3 DNA: TGTGCCAGCAGCGTTCCCCCGCTAGGGGACACAGATACGCAGTATTTT
CDR3 protein: CASSVPPLGDTDTQYF

clone size: -
D gene: -
J gene: TRBJ1-1
V gene: TRBV28
CDR3 DNA: TGTGCCAGCAGGAAAAGACCCGAAGGGGCTGAAGCTTTCTTT
CDR3 protein: CASRKRPEGAEAFF

clone size: -
D gene: -
J gene: TRBJ1-5
V gene: TRBV27
CDR3 DNA: TGTGCCAGCAGTCGTATGGGGCATCAGCCCCAGCATTTT
CDR3 protein: CASSRMGHQPQHF

clone size: few
D gene: -
J gene: TRBJ1-5
V gene: TRBV6-1
CDR3 DNA: TGTGCCAGCAGTGGTAGGGGAAGGGTAATGCCTGGGAATCAGCCCCAGCATTTT
CDR3 protein: CASSGRGRVMPGNQPQHF

clone size: few
D gene: -
J gene: TRBJ2-5
V gene: TRBV14
CDR3 DNA: TGTGCCAGCAGCCAAGACCTTCCGGGGTCGGGGACCCAGTACTTC
CDR3 protein: CASSQDLPGSGTQYF

clone size: -
D gene: -
J gene: TRBJ1-1
V gene: TRBV28
CDR3 DNA: TGTGCCAGCAGTTTCCCTACAGAGAACACTGAAGCTTTCTTT
CDR3 protein: CASSFPTENTEAFF

clone size: -
D gene: TRBD1
J gene: TRBJ2-3
V gene: TRBV5-1
CDR3 DNA: TGCGCCAGCAGCTCGCGTTCCGGGACAGGGAGCACAGATACGCAGTATTTT
CDR3 protein: CASSSRSGTGSTDTQYF

clone size: few
D gene: -
J gene: TRBJ2-3
V gene: TRBV29-1
CDR3 DNA: TGCAGCGTTGGTAGCGGCACAGATACGCAGTATTTT
CDR3 protein: CSVGSGTDTQYF

clone size: few
D gene: TRBD2
J gene: TRBJ2-5
V gene: TRBV5-5
CDR3 DNA: TGTGCCAGCAGCCTCCCTGGACTAGCGGGAGAGGAGACCCAGTACTTC
CDR3 protein: CASSLPGLAGEETQYF

clone size: -
D gene: TRBD2
J gene: TRBJ2-2
V gene: TRBV6-2/TRBV6-3
CDR3 DNA: TGTGCCAGCAGTTACCACGGACTAGCGGGACAGAACACCGGGGAGCTGTTTTTT
CDR3 protein: CASSYHGLAGQNTGELFF

clone size: -
D gene: -
J gene: TRBJ2-5
V gene: TRBV14
CDR3 DNA: TGTGCCAGCAGCCCTCGACAGGTCCAAGAGACCCAGTACTTC
CDR3 protein: CASSPRQVQETQYF

clone size: few
D gene: TRBD1
J gene: TRBJ2-7
V gene: TRBV28
CDR3 DNA: TGTGCCAGCAGCACCGATGGGACAGCCCCCTACGAGCAGTACTTC
CDR3 protein: CASSTDGTAPYEQYF

clone size: few
D gene: TRBD2
J gene: TRBJ2-5
V gene: TRBV20-1
CDR3 DNA: TGCAGTGCTAGAGATCTAGGAACTAGCGGGAGTTGGGAGACCCAGTACTTC
CDR3 protein: CSARDLGTSGSWETQYF

clone size: -
D gene: -
J gene: TRBJ1-4
V gene: TRBV20-1
CDR3 DNA: TGCAGTGCTAGAGCCTACCGGGAGGAACTGTTTTTT
CDR3 protein: CSARAYREELFF

clone size: many
D gene: -
J gene: TRBJ2-3
V gene: TRBV7-2
CDR3 DNA: TGTGCCAGCAGCTACGCAGATACGCAGTATTTT
CDR3 protein: CASSYADTQYF

clone size: -
D gene: -
J gene: TRBJ2-3
V gene: TRBV28
CDR3 DNA: TGTGCCAGCAGTTTAAATCGTTGGGCGGGTACGCAGTATTTT
CDR3 protein: CASSLNRWAGTQYF

clone size: -
D gene: -
J gene: TRBJ2-3
V gene: TRBV7-6
CDR3 DNA: TGTGCCAGCAGCTTTACGGACCATACAGATACGCAGTATTTT
CDR3 protein: CASSFTDHTDTQYF

clone size: -
D gene: -
J gene: TRBJ1-5
V gene: TRBV12-3/TRBV12-4
CDR3 DNA: TGTGCCAGCAGTTTTTCAGGGTTAGGGCCCCAGCATTTT
CDR3 protein: CASSFSGLGPQHF

clone size: once
D gene: -
J gene: TRBJ1-2
V gene: TRBV6-5
CDR3 DNA: TGTGCCAGCAGTCTTGCCGGGACCTACACCTTC
CDR3 protein: CASSLAGTYTF

clone size: -
D gene: -
J gene: TRBJ2-1
V gene: TRBV2
CDR3 DNA: TGTGCCAGCATCAAGAGTGGGAATGAGCAGTTCTTC
CDR3 protein: CASIKSGNEQFF

clone size: -
D gene: -
J gene: TRBJ1-2
V gene: TRBV9
CDR3 DNA: TGTGCCAGCAGCGCACAGGTCGGCGACACCTTC
CDR3 protein: CASSAQVGDTF

clone size: few
D gene: TRBD1
J gene: TRBJ2-5
V gene: TRBV28
CDR3 DNA: TGTGCCAGCATAAAGGGGGCCCAAGAGACCCAGTACTTC
CDR3 protein: CASIKGAQETQYF

clone size: -
D gene: -
J gene: TRBJ1-5
V gene: TRBV4-1
CDR3 DNA: TGCGCCAGCAGCCATACGGGGGTGACTCAGCCCCAGCATTTT
CDR3 protein: CASSHTGVTQPQHF

clone size: many
D gene: TRBD2
J gene: TRBJ2-7
V gene: TRBV7-6
CDR3 DNA: TGTGCCAGCAGCTTGAACCACTTAGCGGGGGTCTCCTACGAGCAGTACTTC
CDR3 protein: CASSLNHLAGVSYEQYF

clone size: few
D gene: TRBD2
J gene: TRBJ2-7
V gene: TRBV6-2/TRBV6-3
CDR3 DNA: TGTGCCAGCGGGCAGAAGGCGGGAGAGAGCTTC
CDR3 protein: CASGQKAGESF

clone size: -
D gene: TRBD1
J gene: TRBJ2-7
V gene: TRBV5-1
CDR3 DNA: TGCGCCAGCAGCTTGGGGGCAGGGGGCTCCTACGAGCAGTACTTC
CDR3 protein: CASSLGAGGSYEQYF

clone size: -
D gene: TRBD1
J gene: TRBJ2-1
V gene: TRBV6-2/TRBV6-3
CDR3 DNA: TGTGCCAGCAGGGTCCACCCGGGACAGGGAACCAATGAGCAGTTCTTC
CDR3 protein: CASRVHPGQGTNEQFF

clone size: -
D gene: TRBD1
J gene: TRBJ1-4
V gene: TRBV29-1
CDR3 DNA: TGCAGCGCCCGAGACCGGGACAGAGCTAATGAAAAACTGTTTTTT
CDR3 protein: CSARDRDRANEKLFF

clone size: -
D gene: TRBD1
J gene: TRBJ1-1
V gene: TRBV12-3/TRBV12-4
CDR3 DNA: TGTGCCAGCAGTTCCCTCCTTGGGACAGGGTGGACTGAAGCTTTCTTT
CDR3 protein: CASSSLLGTGWTEAFF

clone size: few
D gene: TRBD1
J gene: TRBJ2-1
V gene: TRBV5-4
CDR3 DNA: TGTGCCAGCAGCCTGACAGGGGCCTACAATGAGCAGTTCTTC
CDR3 protein: CASSLTGAYNEQFF

clone size: -
D gene: TRBD1
J gene: TRBJ1-2
V gene: TRBV5-6
CDR3 DNA: TGTGCCAGCAGCCAGCCTCTGGACAGGGAGGGCGGCTACACCTTC
CDR3 protein: CASSQPLDREGGYTF

clone size: many
D gene: -
J gene: TRBJ1-6
V gene: TRBV12-5
CDR3 DNA: TGTGCTAGTGGTATGGACGGAACAAATTCACCCCTCCACTTT
CDR3 protein: CASGMDGTNSPLHF

clone size: -
D gene: TRBD2
J gene: TRBJ2-3
V gene: TRBV7-2
CDR3 DNA: TGTGCCAGCAGCTTATTAGCGGGATACAGCACAGATACGCAGTATTTT
CDR3 protein: CASSLLAGYSTDTQYF

clone size: many
D gene: TRBD1
J gene: TRBJ2-5
V gene: TRBV7-2
CDR3 DNA: TGTGCCAGCAGCCCCGACAGGGGGCGAGGTGAGACCCAGTACTTC
CDR3 protein: CASSPDRGRGETQYF

clone size: -
D gene: TRBD1
J gene: TRBJ1-2
V gene: TRBV6-2/TRBV6-3
CDR3 DNA: TGTGCCAGCAGTATCGGACAGGGGGGCTATGGCTACACCTTC
CDR3 protein: CASSIGQGGYGYTF

clone size: once
D gene: TRBD1
J gene: TRBJ2-3
V gene: TRBV19
CDR3 DNA: TGTGCCAGTAGCCCAGGACAGGGGGCAGGAGAGACAGATACGCAGTATTTT
CDR3 protein: CASSPGQGAGETDTQYF

clone size: -
D gene: TRBD2
J gene: TRBJ2-1
V gene: TRBV10-3
CDR3 DNA: TGTGCCATCAGTGACGCGGGGCGAGGAGCGGGAGGGCCCCATGAGCAGTTCTTC
CDR3 protein: CAISDAGRGAGGPHEQFF

clone size: few
D gene: -
J gene: TRBJ2-7
V gene: TRBV19
CDR3 DNA: TGTGCCAGTAGTAGCGGACCCAGCTACGAGCAGTACTTC
CDR3 protein: CASSSGPSYEQYF

clone size: -
D gene: TRBD1
J gene: TRBJ2-7
V gene: TRBV3-1
CDR3 DNA: TGTGCCAGCAGCCGATCCGGACAGGAAGGGTCCTACGAGCAGTACTTC
CDR3 protein: CASSRSGQEGSYEQYF

clone size: -
D gene: TRBD1
J gene: TRBJ2-7
V gene: TRBV5-1
CDR3 DNA: TGCGCCAGCAGCCCTACCGGGACAGGGGCCTACGAGCAGTACTTC
CDR3 protein: CASSPTGTGAYEQYF

clone size: -
D gene: -
J gene: TRBJ1-1
V gene: TRBV3-1
CDR3 DNA: TGTGCCAGCAGCCGACCGGGGATTTGGAACACTGAAGCTTTCTTT
CDR3 protein: CASSRPGIWNTEAFF

clone size: many
D gene: -
J gene: TRBJ1-1
V gene: TRBV11-3
CDR3 DNA: TGTGCCAGCAGCCCTATAAGGGCGAACACTGAAGCTTTCTTT
CDR3 protein: CASSPIRANTEAFF

clone size: -
D gene: -
J gene: TRBJ1-6
V gene: TRBV28
CDR3 DNA: TGTGCCAGCAGTTTATGGAGGGGCCTCAATAATTCACCCCTCCACTTT
CDR3 protein: CASSLWRGLNNSPLHF

clone size: few
D gene: -
J gene: TRBJ2-3
V gene: TRBV29-1
CDR3 DNA: TGCAGCGCCGAGGGGGGGGGCAGGAGCACAGATACGCAGTATTTT
CDR3 protein: CSAEGGGRSTDTQYF

clone size: -
D gene: -
J gene: TRBJ2-1
V gene: TRBV28
CDR3 DNA: TGTGCCAGCTGTAAGCTAGACTCCTACAATGAGCAGTTCTTC
CDR3 protein: CASCKLDSYNEQFF

clone size: -
D gene: -
J gene: TRBJ2-1
V gene: TRBV6-2/TRBV6-3
CDR3 DNA: TGTGCCAGCAGTTACTTCGGGGACCCGAGCTCCTACAATGAGCAGTTCTTC
CDR3 protein: CASSYFGDPSSYNEQFF

clone size: many
D gene: TRBD2
J gene: TRBJ2-5
V gene: TRBV7-8
CDR3 DNA: TGTGCCAGCAGCTTAGAGGCACTAGCGGGGGGGGGGACCCAGTACTTC
CDR3 protein: CASSLEALAGGGTQYF